This T cell receptor (beta chain) stems from a study of T cell responses to AZD1222 COVID-19 vaccine. The CDR3 contains 15 residues. The V and J ends lost 4 bases and 0 bases respectively, with 9 bases between them. Germline loops: CDR1 LNHDA, CDR2 SQIVND (reference sequence). Notes on the study in general: Seropositive at baseline were only five or six AZD1222 recipients. No day 14 peak samples; only post-peak repertoires were characterized.

In regard to this clone: The antigen remains unidentified.

Data came from immunoSEQ multiplex PCR; TCRdb stores just in-frame clones and leaves some out. The table has tens of thousands of clones, 85% to 90% seen once. The sequenced sample was peripheral blood, obtained on day 0 of AZD1222 vaccination. The TCR comes from an adult in good health. The V and J genes are TRBV19 and TRBJ1-4, with D uncertain. Here the CDR3 DNA reads TGTGCCAGTAGTAATGACGGAGCAACTAATGAAAAACTGTTTTTT. Protein sequence: CASSNDGATNEKLFF.